Presented here are 9 T cell receptor beta chains from one specimen sequenced in a study of monozygotic twins with inflammatory bowel disease. From the 5' RACE reads, TCRdb lists one entry per CDR3 protein and no DNA. The sample includes just over 300,000 distinct CDR3 sequences. Input material: blood. These receptors were collected from a human donor with ulcerative colitis or Crohn's disease, or a healthy co-twin of an affected twin (not recorded which).

The V gene is TRBV6-1, the J gene TRBJ1-4; TCRdb names TRBD1, which stays unverified in the absence of DNA. The CDR3 totals 15 residues. Germline CDR1 reads MNHNS; CDR2 reads SASEGT. CDR3 protein: CASAIRPGPGEKLFF.

The rearrangement uses TRBV10-3 and TRBJ1-5; TCRdb designates TRBD1, a call that cannot be tested without DNA. Germline CDR1 ENHRY, CDR2 SYGVKD. The CDR3 is 13 amino acids. The CDR3 loop is CAISEHTPEPQHF.

The J gene is TRBJ1-2, the V gene TRBV27; there is no DNA to check the TCRdb D call of TRBD1. The CDR3 extends over 13 amino acids. Per germline, CDR1 MNHEY and CDR2 SMNVEV (reference sequence). The chain's CDR3 is CASRRQGYYGYTF.

This sequence joins TRBV12-3 or TRBV12-4 and TRBJ1-2; TCRdb gives TRBD1 as the D gene, but with no DNA this cannot be confirmed. The length of the CDR3 is 12 residues. The CDR3 loop reads CASSRDPYGYTF.

This chain uses TRBV12-3 or TRBV12-4 with TRBJ2-7; the TRBD2 assignment by TCRdb is unverifiable without DNA. This CDR3 spans 15 amino acids. CDR3 loop: CASSTSGRAVYEQYF.

The chain employs TRBV12-3 or TRBV12-4 and TRBJ2-1; no DNA is available, so the TRBD2 call from TCRdb remains unchecked. This CDR3 contains 15 residues. The CDR3 sequence is CASSTSGGALNEQFF.

V gene TRBV7-9 combines with J gene TRBJ2-7; TCRdb lists TRBD1, though no DNA is available to test this call. CDR3 size: 12 residues. Germline CDR1 is SEHNR and CDR2 is FQNEAQ (reference sequence). The CDR3 spells CASSLVGEEQYF.

This chain connects TRBV7-3 to TRBJ2-1; the TCRdb call, TRBD2, lacks DNA for checking. The germline V gene has CDR1 SGHTA and CDR2 FQGTGA. The CDR3 runs to 14 residues. The CDR3 reads CASSKTSGHNEQFF.

This CDR3 is CATSPRDRVTAQHF. This sequence joins TRBV15 and TRBJ1-5; TCRdb calls TRBD1, which cannot be checked without DNA. The CDR3 is 14 residues long. CDR1 and CDR2 from the germline V gene are LNHNV and YYDKDF (reference sequence).